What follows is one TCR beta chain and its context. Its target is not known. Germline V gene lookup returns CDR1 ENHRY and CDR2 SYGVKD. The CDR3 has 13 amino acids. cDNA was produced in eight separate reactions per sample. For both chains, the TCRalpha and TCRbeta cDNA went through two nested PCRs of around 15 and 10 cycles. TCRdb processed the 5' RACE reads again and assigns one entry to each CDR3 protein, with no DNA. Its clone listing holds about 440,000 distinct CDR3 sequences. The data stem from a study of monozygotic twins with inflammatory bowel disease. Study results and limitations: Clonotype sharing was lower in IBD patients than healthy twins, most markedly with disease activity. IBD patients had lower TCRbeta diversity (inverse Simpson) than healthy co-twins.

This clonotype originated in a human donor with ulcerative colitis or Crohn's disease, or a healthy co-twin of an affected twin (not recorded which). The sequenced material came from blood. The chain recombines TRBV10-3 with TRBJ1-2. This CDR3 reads CAIGPTELYGYTF.